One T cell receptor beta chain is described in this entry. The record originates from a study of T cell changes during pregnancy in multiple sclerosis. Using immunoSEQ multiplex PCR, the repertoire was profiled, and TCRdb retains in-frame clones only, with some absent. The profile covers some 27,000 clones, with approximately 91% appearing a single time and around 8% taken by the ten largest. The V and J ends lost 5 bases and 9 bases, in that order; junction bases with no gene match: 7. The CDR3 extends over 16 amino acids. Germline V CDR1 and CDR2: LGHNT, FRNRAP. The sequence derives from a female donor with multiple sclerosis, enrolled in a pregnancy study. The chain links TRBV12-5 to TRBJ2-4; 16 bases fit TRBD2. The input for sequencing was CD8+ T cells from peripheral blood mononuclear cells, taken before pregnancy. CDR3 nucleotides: TGTGCTAGTGGTCCGGGGACTAGCGGGGGGGCTGGCATTCAGTACTTC. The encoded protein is CASGPGTSGGAGIQYF.